These 14 T cell receptor beta chains were all obtained from the same sample, sequenced in a study of PD-1 blockade in classical Hodgkin lymphoma. Time point here: newly diagnosed, previously untreated cHL patient sample. Magnetic negative selection purified CD4+ T cells from thawed PBMCs. Using immunoSEQ multiplex PCR, the repertoire was profiled, and TCRdb retains in-frame clones only, with some absent. The table has about 30,000 clones, roughly 90% seen once. Sequencing input: CD4+ T cells from blood. These receptors originate from a human donor with classical Hodgkin lymphoma.

The sample holds one count of this clone. The gene calls are TRBV10-1 and TRBJ2-5, with no clear D. The germline gives CDR1 WNHNN, CDR2 SYGVQD (reference sequence). The CDR3 runs 13 residues. V was clipped by 4 bases and J by 6 bases, with 12 bases between them. CDR3 coding DNA: TGCGCCAGCAGTGTGGGGTATGGAAAGACCCAGTACTTC. It is translated as CASSVGYGKTQYF.

The genes are TRBV9 and TRBJ1-2, with D unresolved. The CDR3 extends over 14 amino acids. The V end lost 0 bases, the J end lost 4 bases, and 10 bases lay between the germline ends. Germline lookup yields CDR1 SGDLS and CDR2 YYNGEE. The CDR3 loop reads CASSVDQTLYGYTF. For the CDR3, the DNA is TGTGCCAGCAGCGTAGATCAGACCCTCTATGGCTACACCTTC.

This clone was recorded a few times. The rearrangement links TRBV4-1 to TRBJ1-4, with D maybe TRBD1 (6 bases). Looked up from germline, CDR1 is MGHRA and CDR2 is YSYEKL. The CDR3 is 16 residues long. V lost 0 bases and J lost 6, with 14 bases in between. For the CDR3, the DNA is TGCGCCAGCAGCCAAGATGAGACAGGTTATGATGAAAAACTGTTTTTT. This gives the protein CASSQDETGYDEKLFF.

The rearrangement joins TRBV2 to TRBJ1-3; the D is unclear. V lost 8 bases and J lost 0, with 8 bases in between. The CDR3 sequence is 13 residues long. Germline loops: CDR1 SNHLY, CDR2 FYNNEI. The DNA of the CDR3 is TGTGCCAGCCATTTAAGCTCTGGAAACACCATATATTTT. This sequence encodes CASHLSSGNTIYF.

The V and J genes are TRBV7-9 and TRBJ1-3, with TRBD1 as a possible D gene (5 bases). Germline values: CDR1 SEHNR, CDR2 FQNEAQ (reference sequence). V was clipped by 2 bases and J by 4 bases, with 9 bases between them. The CDR3 is 14 amino acids. The CDR3 DNA reads TGTGCCAGCAGCTTACGGGGGTCCGGAAACACCATATATTTT. This codes for CASSLRGSGNTIYF.

The chain uses TRBV6-6 and TRBJ2-2; D is unresolved. This CDR3 is built from 15 residues. V was pared by 2 bases and J by 0 bases, with 7 bases between. Per germline, CDR1 MNHNY and CDR2 SVGAGI (reference sequence). CDR3 in amino acids: CASSYLNTNTGELFF. Here the CDR3 DNA reads TGTGCCAGCAGTTACCTCAATACGAACACCGGGGAGCTGTTTTTT.

The chain combines TRBV30 with TRBJ2-5; the D gene is possibly TRBD2 (6 bases). CDR1 and CDR2 (germline): GTSNPN, SVGIG (reference sequence). Trimming took 0 bases from V and 1 from J, leaving 9 bases between them. The CDR3 spans 14 residues. Here the CDR3 DNA reads TGTGCCTGGAGTGTCCCGGGACTCCAAGAGACCCAGTACTTC. The encoded protein is CAWSVPGLQETQYF.

This clone was seen only once. The V gene is TRBV4-1, the J gene TRBJ1-2, with TRBD1 as a possible D gene (5 bases). The germline gives CDR1 MGHRA, CDR2 YSYEKL. This CDR3 region has 15 residues. V was shortened by 1 base and J by 0 bases, with 9 bases between the two germline ends. CDR3 sequence reads: CASSQGPGTNYGYTF. In DNA form, the CDR3 reads TGCGCCAGCAGCCAAGGACCAGGGACTAACTATGGCTACACCTTC.

The chain carries TRBV28 and TRBJ2-2, with 8 bases matching TRBD2. The CDR3 is made up of 17 amino acids. V gave up 6 bases and J gave up 9 bases; unmatched junction bases: 18. Looked up from germline, CDR1 is MDHEN and CDR2 is SYDVKM. The DNA of the CDR3 is TGTGCCAGCAGCCTACCTTTTGGGAGCGGGAGCTTCCGGGAGCTGTTTTTT. Translating it yields CASSLPFGSGSFRELFF.

The genes are TRBV21-1 and TRBJ2-6. TRBV21-1 is flagged as a pseudogene. The CDR3 length is 15 residues. This CDR3 reads CASSAQQSRANVLTF. The CDR3, as DNA: TGTGCCAGCAGCGCGCAACAAAGTCGGGCCAACGTCCTGACTTTC.

The rearrangement joins TRBV11-3 to TRBJ2-1; 7 bases match TRBD2. The length of the CDR3 is 14 residues. The ends lost 5 bases at V and 2 bases at J; junction bases unmatched: 3. The germline gives CDR1 SGHNT, CDR2 YENEEA. Here the CDR3 reads CASSAGDAYNEQFF. CDR3 sequence (DNA): TGTGCCAGCAGCGCGGGAGACGCCTACAATGAGCAGTTCTTC.

DNA for the CDR3: TGTGCCAGCAGCTTGGTAGCAGCCAGCTCCTACGAGCAGTACTTC. Its protein product is CASSLVAASSYEQYF. The gene calls are TRBV5-5 and TRBJ2-7; D uncertain. CDR1 and CDR2 (germline): SGHKS, YYEKEE (reference sequence). This CDR3 comprises 15 residues. Trimming left V 0 bases short and J 0 bases short, with 10 bases between. The full variable domain, rest sourced from reference TRBV5-5 and TRBJ2-7, is DAGVTQSPTHLIKTRGQQVTLRCSPISGHKSVSWYQQVLGQGPQFIFQYYEKEERGRGNFPDRFSARQFPNYSSELNVNALLLGDSALYLCASSLVAASSYEQYFGPGTRLTVT.

The chain joins TRBV7-2 to TRBJ1-3; the D gene is possibly TRBD1 (5 bases). V was pared by 0 bases and J by 4 bases, with 13 bases between. Germline CDR1 reads SGHTA; CDR2 reads FQGNSA. The CDR3 sequence is 16 residues long. The CDR3 DNA sequence: TGTGCCAGCAGCTTAGCGCTTTGGGGCAGAGGAAACACCATATATTTT. As protein: CASSLALWGRGNTIYF.

The J gene is TRBJ1-3, the V gene TRBV5-3; D not certain. TRBV5-3 has ORF status, its function being uncertain. This CDR3 comprises 16 residues. V lost 3 bases and J lost 0, with 13 bases in between. CDR3 loop: CARSCYLGASGNTIYF. In DNA, the CDR3 is TGTGCCAGAAGCTGCTACCTAGGAGCCTCTGGAAACACCATATATTTT.